Detailed here is one TCR beta chain. The antigen remains undetermined. This specimen belongs to a study of type 1 regulatory T cells. About the research overall: T-allo10 is a Tr1-enriched, alloantigen-specific CD4 T cell product made in vitro.

TCRdb re-called the reads with MiXCR, one entry per CDR3 protein. The sample has tens of thousands of distinct CDR3 sequences; approximately 44% are singletons. This CDR3 comprises 14 residues. Trimming at V came to 1 base and at J to 5 bases, leaving 1 base not matched to a gene. The germline V gene has CDR1 LGHNA and CDR2 YNFKEQ. The specimen was cultured T cells, either the whole culture or a sorted T cell fraction (not recorded which). The TCR originated in a human donor in good health. The chain uses TRBV4-2 and TRBJ1-2; 10 bases match TRBD1. The CDR3 here is CASSQGTGGYGYTF. The CDR3 coding sequence is TGTGCCAGCAGCCAAGGGACAGGGGGTTATGGCTACACCTTC.